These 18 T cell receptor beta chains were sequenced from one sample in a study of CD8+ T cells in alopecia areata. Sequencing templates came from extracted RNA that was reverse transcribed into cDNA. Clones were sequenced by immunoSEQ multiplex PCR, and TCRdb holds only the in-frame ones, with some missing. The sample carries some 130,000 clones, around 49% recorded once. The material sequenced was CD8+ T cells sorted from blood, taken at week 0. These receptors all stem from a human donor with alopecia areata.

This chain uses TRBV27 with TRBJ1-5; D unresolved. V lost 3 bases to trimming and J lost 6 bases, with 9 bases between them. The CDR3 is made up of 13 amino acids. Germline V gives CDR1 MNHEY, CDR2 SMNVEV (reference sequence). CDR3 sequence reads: CASSFGSAQPQHF. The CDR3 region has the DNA TGTGCCAGCAGTTTTGGGTCTGCTCAGCCCCAGCATTTT.

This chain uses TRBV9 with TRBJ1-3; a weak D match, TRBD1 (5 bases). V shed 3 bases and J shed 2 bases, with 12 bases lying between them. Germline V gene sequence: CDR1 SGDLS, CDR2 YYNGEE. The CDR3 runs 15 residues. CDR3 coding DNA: TGTGCCAGCAGCGGACTACAGGAGCCTGGAAACACCATATATTTT. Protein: CASSGLQEPGNTIYF.

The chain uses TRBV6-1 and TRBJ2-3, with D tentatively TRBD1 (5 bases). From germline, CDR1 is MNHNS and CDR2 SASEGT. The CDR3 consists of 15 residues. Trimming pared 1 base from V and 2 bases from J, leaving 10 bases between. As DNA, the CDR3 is TGTGCCAGCAGTGAAGGGGGCACACACACAGATACGCAGTATTTT. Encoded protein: CASSEGGTHTDTQYF.

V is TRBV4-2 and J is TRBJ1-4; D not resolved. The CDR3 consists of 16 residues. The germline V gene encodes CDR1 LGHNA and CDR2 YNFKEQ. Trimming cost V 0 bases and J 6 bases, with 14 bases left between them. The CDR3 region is CASSQDGGYRDEKLFF. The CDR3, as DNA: TGTGCCAGCAGCCAAGACGGAGGGTATAGGGATGAAAAACTGTTTTTT.

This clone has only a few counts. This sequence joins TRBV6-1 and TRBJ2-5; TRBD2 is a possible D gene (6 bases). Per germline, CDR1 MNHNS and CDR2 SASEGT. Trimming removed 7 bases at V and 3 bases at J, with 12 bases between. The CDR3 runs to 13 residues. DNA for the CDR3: TGTGCCAGCACCTTAGCGGAAAAAGAGACCCAGTACTTC. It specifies CASTLAEKETQYF.

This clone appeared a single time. This CDR3 is CASREGLAGGYEQYF. The CDR3, as DNA: TGTGCCAGCAGGGAGGGACTAGCGGGGGGCTACGAGCAGTACTTC. J is TRBJ2-7 and V is TRBV6-5, with TRBD2 identical over 15 bases. J gave up 3 bases and V 6 bases, and 3 bases lay outside the gene matches. This CDR3 region has 15 residues. Germline V gives CDR1 MNHEY, CDR2 SVGAGI.

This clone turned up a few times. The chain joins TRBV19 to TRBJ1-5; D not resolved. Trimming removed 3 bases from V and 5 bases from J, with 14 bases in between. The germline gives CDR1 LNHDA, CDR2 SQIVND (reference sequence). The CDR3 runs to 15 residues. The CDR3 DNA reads TGTGCCAGTAGTATTACCAGGACCTGGGATCAGCCCCAGCATTTT. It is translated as CASSITRTWDQPQHF.

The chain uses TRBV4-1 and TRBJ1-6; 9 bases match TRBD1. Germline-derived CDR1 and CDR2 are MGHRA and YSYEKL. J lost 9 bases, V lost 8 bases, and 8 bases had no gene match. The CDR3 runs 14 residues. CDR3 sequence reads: CASGDRELVSPLHF. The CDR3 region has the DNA TGCGCCAGCGGGGACAGGGAGTTGGTTTCACCCCTCCACTTT.

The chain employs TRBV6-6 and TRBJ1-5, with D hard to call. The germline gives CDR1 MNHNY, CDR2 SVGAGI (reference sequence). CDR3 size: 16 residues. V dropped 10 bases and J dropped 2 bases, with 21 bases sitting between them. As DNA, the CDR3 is TGTGCCACCAAGATTTCTGCCGGGCTCGGCAATCAGCCCCAGCATTTT. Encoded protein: CATKISAGLGNQPQHF.

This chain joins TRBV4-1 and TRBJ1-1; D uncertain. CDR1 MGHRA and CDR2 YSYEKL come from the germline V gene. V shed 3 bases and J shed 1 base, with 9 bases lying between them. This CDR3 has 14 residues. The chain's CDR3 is CASSHRRENTEAFF. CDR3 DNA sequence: TGCGCCAGCAGCCACAGGCGGGAGAACACTGAAGCTTTCTTT.

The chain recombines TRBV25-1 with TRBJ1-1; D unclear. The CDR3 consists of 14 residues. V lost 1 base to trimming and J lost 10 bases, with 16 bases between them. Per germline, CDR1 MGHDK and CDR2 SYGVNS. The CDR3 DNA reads TGTGCCAGCAGTGAATTTTCCGGCTCCCGCGGAGCTTTCTTT. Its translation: CASSEFSGSRGAFF.

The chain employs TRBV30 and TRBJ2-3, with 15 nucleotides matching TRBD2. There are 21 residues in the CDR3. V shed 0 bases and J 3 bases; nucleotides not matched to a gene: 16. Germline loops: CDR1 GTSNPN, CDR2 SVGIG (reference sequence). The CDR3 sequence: CAWSVSSVPGLAGGSTDTQYF. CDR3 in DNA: TGTGCCTGGAGTGTTTCTTCCGTACCGGGACTAGCGGGGGGTTCGACAGATACGCAGTATTTT.

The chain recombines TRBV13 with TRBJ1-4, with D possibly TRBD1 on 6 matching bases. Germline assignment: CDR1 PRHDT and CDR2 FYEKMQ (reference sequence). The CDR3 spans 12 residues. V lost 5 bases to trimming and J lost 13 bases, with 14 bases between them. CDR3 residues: CASSHSGTSLFF. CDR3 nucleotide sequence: TGTGCCAGCAGCCACAGTGGGACATCACTGTTTTTT.

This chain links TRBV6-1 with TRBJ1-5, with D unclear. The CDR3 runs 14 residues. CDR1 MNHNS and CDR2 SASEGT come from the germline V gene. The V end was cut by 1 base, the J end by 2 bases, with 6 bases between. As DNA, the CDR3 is TGTGCCAGCAGTGAAGGCCTGGGCAATCAGCCCCAGCATTTT. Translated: CASSEGLGNQPQHF.

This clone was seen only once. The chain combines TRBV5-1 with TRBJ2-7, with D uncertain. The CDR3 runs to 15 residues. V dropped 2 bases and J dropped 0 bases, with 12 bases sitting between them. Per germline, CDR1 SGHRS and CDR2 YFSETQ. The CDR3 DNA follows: TGCGCCAGCAGCTTCCAGGACCTTTTCTCCTACGAGCAGTACTTC. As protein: CASSFQDLFSYEQYF.

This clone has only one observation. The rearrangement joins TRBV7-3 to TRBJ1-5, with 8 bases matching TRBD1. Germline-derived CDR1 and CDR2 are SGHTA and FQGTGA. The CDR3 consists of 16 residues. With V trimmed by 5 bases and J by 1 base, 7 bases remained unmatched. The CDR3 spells CASSATGELSNQPQHF. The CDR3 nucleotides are TGTGCCAGCAGCGCGACAGGGGAGCTCAGCAATCAGCCCCAGCATTTT.

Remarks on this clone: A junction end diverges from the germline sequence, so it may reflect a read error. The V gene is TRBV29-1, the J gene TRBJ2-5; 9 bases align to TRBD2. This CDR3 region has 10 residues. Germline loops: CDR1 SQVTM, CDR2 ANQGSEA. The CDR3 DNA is TGCAGCGTGCCGGGACTAGCTTTGAACTTC. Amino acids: CSVPGLALNF.

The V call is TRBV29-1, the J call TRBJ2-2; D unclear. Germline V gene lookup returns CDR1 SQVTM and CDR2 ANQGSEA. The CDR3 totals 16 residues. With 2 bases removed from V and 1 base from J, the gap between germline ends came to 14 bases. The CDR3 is CSVEFMDLRNTGELFF. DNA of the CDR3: TGCAGCGTTGAATTTATGGACCTTAGGAACACCGGGGAGCTGTTTTTT.